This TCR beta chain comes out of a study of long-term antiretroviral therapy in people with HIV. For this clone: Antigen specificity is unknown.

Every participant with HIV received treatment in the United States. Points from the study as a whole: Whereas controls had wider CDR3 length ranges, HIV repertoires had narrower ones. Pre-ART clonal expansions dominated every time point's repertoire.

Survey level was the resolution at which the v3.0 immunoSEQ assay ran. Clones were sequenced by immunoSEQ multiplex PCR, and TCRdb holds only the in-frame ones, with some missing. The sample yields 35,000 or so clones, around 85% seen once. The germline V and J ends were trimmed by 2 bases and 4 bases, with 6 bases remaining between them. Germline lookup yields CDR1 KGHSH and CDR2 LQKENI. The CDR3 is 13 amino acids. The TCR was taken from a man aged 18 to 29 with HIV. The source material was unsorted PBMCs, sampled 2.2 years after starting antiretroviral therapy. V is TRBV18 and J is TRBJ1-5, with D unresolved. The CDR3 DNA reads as TGTGCCAGCTCACCAGCGGGGAATCAGCCCCAGCATTTT. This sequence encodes CASSPAGNQPQHF.